These 19 T cell receptor beta chains originate from one sample sequenced in a study of shared clonotypes between healthy human individuals. In the naive CD8 group, cells lacked CD45RO and were positively selected for CCR7, so terminally differentiated effector memory CD45RA+ cells were left out. Using immunoSEQ multiplex PCR, the repertoire was profiled, and TCRdb retains in-frame clones only, with some absent. The table lists about 2.1 million clones, around 93% of them singletons, with more than 1.5% in the top ten. Source material: naive CD8+ T cells from PBMCs. The receptor source for this set is a young man in good health. Some clones in this sample may be carry-over from other donors' samples.

This sequence joins TRBV30 and TRBJ1-1, with D perhaps matching TRBD1 (6 bases). This CDR3 comprises 15 residues. V was clipped by 0 bases and J by 6 bases, with 17 bases between them. Germline CDR1 reads GTSNPN; CDR2 reads SVGIG (reference sequence). The CDR3 protein is CAWSVVSKGGPEAFF. CDR3 nucleotides: TGTGCCTGGAGTGTGGTATCCAAGGGGGGCCCTGAAGCTTTCTTT.

The gene calls are TRBV19 and TRBJ2-7; unclear D gene. Germline V gene lookup returns CDR1 LNHDA and CDR2 SQIVND (reference sequence). V shed 6 bases and J shed 3 bases, with 12 bases lying between them. CDR3 size: 13 residues. CDR3 protein: CASRLRPDYEQYF. The DNA of the CDR3 is TGTGCCAGTAGACTCCGGCCCGACTACGAGCAGTACTTC.

The chain uses TRBV7-9 and TRBJ2-1, with D unclear. Trimming cost V 6 bases and J 10 bases, with 13 bases left between them. Per the germline V gene, CDR1 is SEHNR and CDR2 is FQNEAQ (reference sequence). The CDR3 runs to 12 residues. The CDR3: CASRDHSREQFF. CDR3 bases: TGTGCCAGCAGAGATCACTCGAGGGAGCAGTTCTTC.

Regarding this clone: Since the CDR3 does not end with the conserved phenylalanine or tryptophan, this likely comes from a read error. Because the CDR3's place on the DNA is in doubt, the DNA is left out and the CDR3 is given as listed by TCRdb. V and J are TRBV11-1 and TRBJ1-1. The CDR3 is made up of 16 amino acids, end residues included. Germline V lookup: CDR1 SGHAT, CDR2 FQDESV (reference sequence). The CDR3 sequence: CASSLDRRGSRREGLS.

V gene TRBV10-3 combines with J gene TRBJ2-5; possibly TRBD2 for D (5 bases). CDR1 ENHRY and CDR2 SYGVKD come from the germline V gene. The CDR3 spans 14 residues. V was pared by 4 bases and J by 2 bases, with 11 bases between. This chain's CDR3 is CAISAGVRQETQYF. Written as DNA, the CDR3 is TGTGCCATCAGTGCCGGGGTGAGGCAAGAGACCCAGTACTTC.

This clone appeared a few times. The rearrangement links TRBV9 to TRBJ2-2; 7 nucleotides align to TRBD2. Looked up from germline, CDR1 is SGDLS and CDR2 is YYNGEE. V was clipped by 0 bases and J by 7 bases; unmatched bases: 3. The CDR3 sequence is 14 residues long. The DNA for the CDR3 is TGTGCCAGCAGCGTAGGCGGGAGTGGCGGGGAGCTGTTTTTT. Translated: CASSVGGSGGELFF.

A word on this clone: Other DNA sequences in the same sample also yield this CDR3. This chain connects TRBV9 to TRBJ2-7; perhaps D is TRBD1 or TRBD2 (6 bases each). The germline V gene has CDR1 SGDLS and CDR2 YYNGEE. The CDR3 totals 15 residues. Trimming removed 0 bases from V and 2 bases from J, with 12 bases in between. The CDR3 loop is CASSVGVGGPYEQYF. CDR3 coding DNA: TGTGCCAGCAGCGTAGGCGTTGGGGGGCCCTACGAGCAGTACTTC.

This chain links TRBV27 with TRBJ2-7, with TRBD1 matching over 7 bases. Looked up from germline, CDR1 is MNHEY and CDR2 is SMNVEV (reference sequence). The CDR3 runs to 16 residues. With 5 bases clipped from V and 0 bases from J, the junction kept 10 bases outside the gene matches. The CDR3 sequence is CASSPSRGGVSYEQYF. The CDR3 region has the DNA TGTGCCAGCAGTCCCTCCCGAGGGGGCGTCTCCTACGAGCAGTACTTC.

The chain has TRBV7-9 and TRBJ2-2, with D hard to call. The CDR3 loop spans 12 amino acids. Germline loops: CDR1 SEHNR, CDR2 FQNEAQ (reference sequence). V lost 10 bases, J lost 9 bases, and 15 bases lay in between. The CDR3 sequence: CATPGGARELFF. The DNA for the CDR3 is TGTGCCACGCCGGGTGGTGCGAGGGAGCTGTTTTTT.

With regard to this clone: The same CDR3 can be traced to other DNA sequences in this sample. The chain is built from TRBV28 and TRBJ1-1; D might be TRBD1 (5 bases). The CDR3 has 13 amino acids. Trimming cost V 1 base and J 4 bases, with 7 bases left between them. Germline lookup yields CDR1 MDHEN and CDR2 SYDVKM. CDR3 loop: CASSLSGGTEAFF. Written as DNA, the CDR3 is TGTGCCAGCAGTTTATCGGGGGGCACTGAAGCTTTCTTT.

In this sample, this clone turned up a few times. The CDR3, as DNA: TGTGCCAGCAGTTTGAACCCCTACGAGCAGTACTTC. It encodes CASSLNPYEQYF. This chain joins TRBV28 and TRBJ2-7; no firm D call. Germline V CDR1 and CDR2: MDHEN, SYDVKM. CDR3 length: 12 amino acids. The V and J ends lost 3 bases and 2 bases respectively, with 5 bases between them.

This clone was recorded only once. The chain combines TRBV5-5 with TRBJ1-2; 9 bases agree with TRBD1. This CDR3 region has 13 residues. CDR1 is SGHKS and CDR2 is YYEKEE in the germline V gene (reference sequence). V dropped 3 bases and J dropped 3; count of bases not matched to a gene: 0. The CDR3 region has the DNA TGTGCCAGCAGCTGGGACAGGGACTATGGCTACACCTTC. Protein: CASSWDRDYGYTF.

A note on this clone: The sample holds other DNA sequences that translate to the same CDR3. CDR3 sequence reads: CASSQGSGSGNTIYF. CDR3 sequence (DNA): TGCGCCAGCAGCCAAGGGAGCGGCTCTGGAAACACCATATATTTT. This chain connects TRBV4-3 to TRBJ1-3; no clear D. The CDR3 sequence is 15 residues long. Germline V CDR1 and CDR2: LGHNA, YSLEER. With 1 base removed from V and 0 bases from J, the gap between germline ends came to 7 bases.

The chain carries TRBV27 and TRBJ1-4; D might be TRBD1 (5 bases). Trimming left V 5 bases short and J 8 bases short, with 27 bases between. The germline CDR1 and CDR2 sequences are MNHEY and SMNVEV (reference sequence). This CDR3 comprises 18 residues. The CDR3 DNA reads as TGTGCCAGCAGTCTAAAGGGCTATCCCAGGGCAGGAAACGAAAAACTGTTTTTT. Protein product: CASSLKGYPRAGNEKLFF.

The chain carries TRBV19 and TRBJ2-6; TRBD2 might be the D (5 bases). Germline V gives CDR1 LNHDA, CDR2 SQIVND (reference sequence). This CDR3 contains 17 residues. The germline V and J ends were trimmed by 2 bases and 0 bases, with 11 bases remaining between them. This CDR3 reads CASSITPGNSGANVLTF. CDR3 DNA sequence: TGTGCCAGTAGTATAACTCCGGGAAACTCTGGGGCCAACGTCCTGACTTTC.

This rearrangement joins TRBV9 to TRBJ2-5, with a possible D match to TRBD1 (5 bases). This CDR3 contains 14 residues. V gave up 3 bases and J gave up 2 bases, with 11 bases separating them. The germline V gene has CDR1 SGDLS and CDR2 YYNGEE. CDR3 nucleotides: TGTGCCAGCAGCGGAAGGGGAAATCAAGAGACCCAGTACTTC. It translates to CASSGRGNQETQYF.

A word on this clone: Within the sample, other DNA sequences also encode this same CDR3. The J gene is TRBJ2-1, the V gene TRBV4-3, with 7 positions matching TRBD2. Trimming cost V 1 base and J 8 bases; bases outside gene matches: 8. Per the germline V gene, CDR1 is LGHNA and CDR2 is YSLEER. There are 15 residues in the CDR3. Written as DNA, the CDR3 is TGCGCCAGCAGCCAAGGACTAGCCCCGGGGCATGAGCAGTTCTTC. Its protein product is CASSQGLAPGHEQFF.

This clone has only one observation. The chain employs TRBV9 and TRBJ2-6, with TRBD1 as a possible D gene (6 bases). CDR1 and CDR2 (germline): SGDLS, YYNGEE. The CDR3 is made up of 17 amino acids. Trimming cost V 4 bases and J 1 base, with 15 bases left between them. This chain's CDR3 is CASSPWTVQSGANVLTF. CDR3 DNA: TGTGCCAGCAGCCCTTGGACAGTTCAGTCTGGGGCCAACGTCCTGACTTTC.

The chain has TRBV9 and TRBJ2-5, with D tentatively TRBD1 (6 bases). V shed 4 bases and J shed 3 bases, with 16 bases lying between them. Germline V gene sequence: CDR1 SGDLS, CDR2 YYNGEE. The CDR3 runs 15 residues. DNA of the CDR3: TGTGCCAGCAGCCCTTCCGGGACATCCGAAGAGACCCAGTACTTC. It translates to CASSPSGTSEETQYF.